This T cell receptor beta chain was captured by sequencing in a study of T cells in women clearing cervical HPV infection. As for the study in general: Blood came at first lesion visit for cases, post-clearance for controls. General study points: Controls had more TRBV6-7 (around 0.15%) than cases (about 0.11%). Repertoire richness, not evenness, was significantly elevated in CIN3+ cases versus controls.

TCRdb's copy holds only in-frame clones and misses some; the assay was immunoSEQ multiplex PCR. The sample totals about 32,000 clones; its top ten clones hold under 7.5%. Worth noting for this clone: The antigen remains undetermined. The observed sequence ends 3 residues before the CDR3 terminus, with the missing tail filled in from the germline J gene.

Prevalent HPV16 infections were excluded; only incident single HPV16 infections included. The length of the CDR3 is 14 residues. The V gene's germline CDR1 is SGHRS and CDR2 YFSETQ. After removal of 0 bases from V and 7 bases from J, the junction contained 2 bases not matched to a gene. The sequence was obtained from a woman between 18 and 70 years old with a cervical HPV16 infection that either progressed to CIN3+ or cleared (not recorded which). Sequenced sample: blood buffy coat. The V and J genes are TRBV5-1 and TRBJ2-4; TRBD1 matches at 9 bases. The CDR3 reads CASSLDGTGNIQYF. CDR3 bases read: TGCGCCAGCAGCTTGGATGGGACAGGGAACATT.